This TCR beta chain was sequenced during a study of shared clonotypes between healthy human individuals. Study-level findings and limits: Among donors, sharing of clonotypes was expected to be affected by sequencing depth.

The CDR3 runs 12 residues. Germline loops: CDR1 SGHRS, CDR2 YFSETQ. The V and J ends lost 6 bases and 5 bases respectively, with 11 bases between them. The protocol was immunoSEQ multiplex PCR, while the TCRdb copy is restricted to in-frame clones and leaves out a portion. Seen here are about 1.1 million clones, 70% to 80% observed once, and the top ten hold 0.7% to 0.95%. On this clone itself: The antigen is not known.

Sequencing was performed on memory CD4+ T cells from PBMCs. Subset here: CD45RA-negative fraction. The receptor was derived from a man between 18 and 29 years old in good health. Some clones in this sample may be carry-over from other donors' samples. The chain couples TRBV5-1 to TRBJ1-1, with D perhaps matching TRBD1 (5 bases). The CDR3 sequence is CASTLGGTEAFF. The CDR3 DNA is TGCGCCAGCACTTTGGGGGGGACTGAAGCTTTCTTT. Full variable domain (rest looked up from reference TRBV5-1 and TRBJ1-1): KAGVTQTPRYLIKTRGQQVTLSCSPISGHRSVSWYQQTPGQGLQFLFEYFSETQRNKGNFPGRFSGRQFSNSRSEMNVSTLELGDSALYLCASTLGGTEAFFGQGTRLTVV.